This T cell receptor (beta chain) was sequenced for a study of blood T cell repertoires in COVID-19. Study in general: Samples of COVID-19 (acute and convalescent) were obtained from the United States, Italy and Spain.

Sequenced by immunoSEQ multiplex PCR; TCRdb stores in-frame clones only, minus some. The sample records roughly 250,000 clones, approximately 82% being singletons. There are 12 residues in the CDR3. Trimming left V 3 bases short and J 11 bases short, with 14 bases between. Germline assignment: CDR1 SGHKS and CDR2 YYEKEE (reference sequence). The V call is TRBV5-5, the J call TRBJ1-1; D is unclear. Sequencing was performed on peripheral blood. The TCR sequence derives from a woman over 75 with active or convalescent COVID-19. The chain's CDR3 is CASSSSPGPAFF. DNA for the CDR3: TGTGCCAGCAGCTCCTCTCCGGGTCCGGCTTTCTTT. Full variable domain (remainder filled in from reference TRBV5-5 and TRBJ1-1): DAGVTQSPTHLIKTRGQQVTLRCSPISGHKSVSWYQQVLGQGPQFIFQYYEKEERGRGNFPDRFSARQFPNYSSELNVNALLLGDSALYLCASSSSPGPAFFGQGTRLTVV.